Below, 14 T cell receptor beta chains from the same sample are listed, as sequenced in a study of OX40 agonist ivuxolimab in advanced cancers. Sequencing was performed with immunoSEQ multiplex PCR; in TCRdb, only in-frame clones are kept and a portion is missing. The sample records tens of thousands of clones, about nine tenths being singletons. Here the sequenced sample was CD4+ or CD8+ T cells sorted from blood, taken in a trial of the OX40 agonist ivuxolimab. These receptors all come from an adult with an advanced solid tumor such as melanoma, head and neck, liver or kidney cancer.

The V call is TRBV30, the J call TRBJ1-2; D call uncertain. The CDR3 contains 14 residues. V lost 6 bases and J lost 8, with 22 bases in between. The germline gives CDR1 GTSNPN, CDR2 SVGIG (reference sequence). CDR3 nucleotides: TGTGCCTGCCCCCCTAGGAGGGATTATCGAGGCTACACCTTC. Its translation: CACPPRRDYRGYTF. Together with reference TRBV30 and TRBJ1-2, the CDR3 gives the full variable domain: SQTIHQWPATLVQPVGSPLSLECTVEGTSNPNLYWYRQAAGRGLQLLFYSVGIGQISSEVPQNLSASRPQDRQFILSSKKLLLSDSGFYLCACPPRRDYRGYTFGSGTRLTVV.

This chain links TRBV5-1 with TRBJ1-6, with 8 bases lining up with TRBD1. CDR3 length equals 17 residues. Trimming removed 4 bases from V and 0 bases from J; junction bases left unmatched: 6. Germline V gene sequence: CDR1 SGHRS, CDR2 YFSETQ. The CDR3 loop reads CASSLEGQGSYNSPLHF. DNA of the CDR3: TGCGCCAGCAGCCTCGAAGGACAGGGCTCCTATAATTCACCCCTCCACTTT. Complete variable domain (other parts from reference TRBV5-1 and TRBJ1-6): KAGVTQTPRYLIKTRGQQVTLSCSPISGHRSVSWYQQTPGQGLQFLFEYFSETQRNKGNFPGRFSGRQFSNSRSEMNVSTLELGDSALYLCASSLEGQGSYNSPLHFGNGTRLTVT.

There are a few counts of this clone. J is TRBJ1-5 and V is TRBV28; D not certain. Germline-derived CDR1 and CDR2 are MDHEN and SYDVKM. This CDR3 is built from 12 residues. Trimming pared 2 bases from V and 6 bases from J, leaving 5 bases between. CDR3: CASSLQIQPQHF. The CDR3 nucleotides read TGTGCCAGCAGTTTACAAATTCAGCCCCAGCATTTT.

The chain links TRBV5-5 to TRBJ2-3; D is undetermined. This CDR3 is built from 12 residues. Germline V CDR1 and CDR2: SGHKS, YYEKEE (reference sequence). Trimming left V 4 bases short and J 0 bases short, with 3 bases between. CDR3 sequence: CASSGSTDTQYF. CDR3 coding DNA: TGTGCCAGCAGCGGCAGCACAGATACGCAGTATTTT.

The chain combines TRBV19 with TRBJ2-2, with 8 bases aligning to TRBD1. Looked up from germline, CDR1 is LNHDA and CDR2 is SQIVND (reference sequence). This CDR3 spans 15 amino acids. Trimming took 7 bases from V and 7 from J; bases not matched to a gene: 11. The CDR3 DNA reads TGTGCCAGTATCGCAGGACAGGGTATGAGCGGGGAGCTGTTTTTT. Translated: CASIAGQGMSGELFF.

This clone was seen only a few times. This sequence joins TRBV11-3 and TRBJ2-1; perhaps D is TRBD1 or TRBD2 (6 bases each). This CDR3 spans 13 amino acids. The V end was cut by 1 base, the J end by 6 bases, with 7 bases between. Germline V gives CDR1 SGHNT, CDR2 YENEEA. The CDR3 loop reads CASSLGGANEQFF. The CDR3 coding sequence is TGTGCCAGCAGCTTAGGGGGGGCCAATGAGCAGTTCTTC.

The chain recombines TRBV7-6 with TRBJ2-6; D unclear. Trimming shortened V by 4 bases and J by 4 bases, and 8 bases separated the two germline ends. The CDR3 consists of 14 residues. Germline lookup yields CDR1 SGHVS and CDR2 FNYEAQ. CDR3 sequence reads: CASSSSSGANVLTF. The CDR3 DNA follows: TGTGCCAGCAGCTCCTCGTCCGGGGCCAACGTCCTGACTTTC.

The V call is TRBV28, the J call TRBJ1-1; 8 bases fit TRBD1. Germline V gene lookup returns CDR1 MDHEN and CDR2 SYDVKM. This CDR3 spans 16 amino acids. Unmatched junction bases numbered 11, after V lost 5 bases and J lost 3 bases. This CDR3 reads CASSERGETGDTEAFF. The CDR3 DNA follows: TGTGCCAGCAGTGAGAGGGGGGAGACAGGGGACACTGAAGCTTTCTTT.

This chain connects TRBV11-2 to TRBJ2-5; D perhaps matches TRBD1 (6 bases). The CDR3 extends over 13 amino acids. Trimming removed 4 bases from V and 5 bases from J, with 11 bases in between. Germline lookup yields CDR1 SGHAT and CDR2 FQNNGV. The CDR3 here is CASSSTGLETQYF. The CDR3 nucleotides are TGTGCCAGCAGCTCAACAGGGCTGGAGACCCAGTACTTC.

The chain recombines TRBV29-1 with TRBJ2-1; the D gene is possibly TRBD1 (6 bases). The V gene lost 7 bases and the J gene lost 8 bases, with 15 bases spanning the gap. This CDR3 is built from 12 residues. Germline CDR1 is SQVTM and CDR2 is ANQGSEA. The CDR3 loop is CSAVYRVHEQFF. CDR3 sequence (DNA): TGCAGCGCTGTGTACAGGGTGCATGAGCAGTTCTTC.

The J gene is TRBJ1-6, the V gene TRBV28; TRBD1 matches 7 bases. With V trimmed by 6 bases and J by 8 bases, 16 bases remained unmatched. CDR1 and CDR2 (germline): MDHEN, SYDVKM. CDR3 length: 17 amino acids. The CDR3 here is CASSQIRPGQHHSPLHF. CDR3 bases: TGTGCCAGCAGCCAGATCCGACCGGGACAGCACCATTCACCCCTCCACTTT.

V gene TRBV28 combines with J gene TRBJ1-1; D gene uncertain. This CDR3 spans 11 amino acids. In germline, CDR1 is MDHEN, CDR2 SYDVKM. Trimming took 8 bases from V and 1 from J, leaving 5 bases between them. CDR3 in amino acids: CASQTNTEAFF. CDR3 DNA: TGTGCCAGCCAGACGAACACTGAAGCTTTCTTT. Supplemented by reference TRBV28 and TRBJ1-1, the full variable domain reads DVKVTQSSRYLVKRTGEKVFLECVQDMDHENMFWYRQDPGLGLRLIYFSYDVKMKEKGDIPEGYSVSREKKERFSLILESASTNQTSMYLCASQTNTEAFFGQGTRLTVV.

Points on this clone: One end of the junction does not line up with germline, which may come from a read error. V gene TRBV5-4 combines with J gene TRBJ2-3, with D perhaps matching TRBD1 (6 bases). Looked up from germline, CDR1 is SGHNT and CDR2 is YYREEE (reference sequence). The CDR3 runs 14 residues. Written as DNA, the CDR3 is TGTGCCAGCAGGTTGGGGGCAGGGACAGATACGCAGTATTTT. Its protein product is CASRLGAGTDTQYF.

The chain combines TRBV19 with TRBJ1-1, with a possible D match to TRBD1 (5 bases). V dropped 5 bases and J dropped 3 bases, with 13 bases sitting between them. There are 14 residues in the CDR3. From germline, CDR1 is LNHDA and CDR2 SQIVND (reference sequence). CDR3 coding DNA: TGTGCCAGTAGTTGGAGGGGTGGGGACACTGAAGCTTTCTTT. It translates to CASSWRGGDTEAFF.